The sequence of this T cell receptor (beta chain) was determined in a study of radiation and T cells in renal cell carcinoma. Study background: Nephrectomy followed 15 Gy stereotactic body radiation by 4 weeks. Study outcomes and limitations: In blood, top tumor clones expanded by 2 weeks, shrinking by 4. Without pretreatment biopsies, baseline tumor clonotype presence was undetermined.

As to this clone: What it binds is not known.

Specified time point: blood 2 weeks post-SBRT. Treatment: 15 Gy SBRT to primary tumor, nephrectomy 4 weeks later. Radiation-treated patients gave blood at baseline, week 2 and week 4. CDR1 and CDR2 (germline): SGDLS, YYNGEE. The CDR3 has 13 residues. V gave up 0 bases and J gave up 6 bases, with 10 bases separating them. Generated by immunoSEQ multiplex PCR, the TCRdb table keeps only in-frame clones and is missing some. The sample has 100,000 to 150,000 clones; 70% to 90% are singletons. The chain carries TRBV9 and TRBJ2-7; D might be TRBD1 (6 bases). Source: blood, taken from a patient whose treatment included radiotherapy and nephrectomy. The source of this sequence is a woman aged 70-85 years with renal cell carcinoma. The CDR3 sequence is CASSVVTGSEQYF. The CDR3 nucleotides read TGTGCCAGCAGCGTAGTAACAGGGAGCGAGCAGTACTTC.